This is a list of T cell receptor beta chains from one sample in a study of blood T cell repertoires in COVID-19. Clones were read by immunoSEQ multiplex PCR, and TCRdb kept only the in-frame ones, dropping some. The table lists under 250,000 clones, around 82% of them singletons. Source material: peripheral blood. Receptors originate from a man between 35 and 55 years old with active or convalescent COVID-19. Both conserved end residues are part of each CDR3. A D gene is named only where the DNA matches it firmly.

V gene: TRBV27; J gene: TRBJ1-5; D gene: NA; CDR3 DNA: TGTGCCAGCAGAGGTTGGAGCGGCAATCAGCCCCAGCATTTT; CDR3 protein: CASRGWSGNQPQHF
V gene: TRBV5-1; J gene: TRBJ2-7; D gene: NA; CDR3 DNA: TGCGCCAGCAGGTTCGATGTGTCGGTGCTCTACGAGCAGTACTTC; CDR3 protein: CASRFDVSVLYEQYF
V gene: TRBV10-3; J gene: TRBJ2-7; D gene: TRBD2; CDR3 DNA: TGTGCCATCAGTATAGCGGGAGTGGAGCAGTACTTC; CDR3 protein: CAISIAGVEQYF
V gene: TRBV6-1; J gene: TRBJ2-7; D gene: NA; CDR3 DNA: TGTGCCAGCAGTGAAGCAATCTCCATGGGACACCTTTCCTACGAGCAGTACTTC; CDR3 protein: CASSEAISMGHLSYEQYF
V gene: TRBV28; J gene: TRBJ1-2; D gene: TRBD1; CDR3 DNA: TGTGCCAGCAGTTTACCCCGACAGGGTGTAGATGGCTACACCTTC; CDR3 protein: CASSLPRQGVDGYTF
V gene: TRBV6-6; J gene: TRBJ1-1; D gene: NA; CDR3 DNA: TGTGCCAGCAGTTACTCAGAGGGTAACACTGAAGCTTTCTTT; CDR3 protein: CASSYSEGNTEAFF
V gene: TRBV7-8; J gene: TRBJ2-1; D gene: NA; CDR3 DNA: TGTGCCAGCAGCTTAGCCCCGACAGATACCTACAATGAGCAGTTCTTC; CDR3 protein: CASSLAPTDTYNEQFF
V gene: TRBV20-1; J gene: TRBJ1-1; D gene: TRBD1; CDR3 DNA: TGCAGTGCTTCTAGGGGACAGGGTGCTTTCTTT; CDR3 protein: CSASRGQGAFF
V gene: TRBV11-3; J gene: TRBJ1-2; D gene: TRBD1; CDR3 DNA: TGTGCCAGCAGCCCGGGACAGGGGAGATCTTACTATGGCTACACCTTC; CDR3 protein: CASSPGQGRSYYGYTF
V gene: TRBV30; J gene: TRBJ1-2; D gene: NA; CDR3 DNA: TGTGCCTGGAGTGTAAAGGGGATCGTGAACTATGGCTACACCTTC; CDR3 protein: CAWSVKGIVNYGYTF
V gene: TRBV7-9; J gene: TRBJ1-1; D gene: TRBD1; CDR3 DNA: TGTGCCAGCAGCCCTAGGGACAGGGCAAACACTGAAGCTTTCTTT; CDR3 protein: CASSPRDRANTEAFF
V gene: TRBV19; J gene: TRBJ2-3; D gene: TRBD2; CDR3 DNA: TGTGCCAGTAGTAGTACTAGCGGGGACACAGATACGCAGTATTTT; CDR3 protein: CASSSTSGDTDTQYF
V gene: TRBV29-1; J gene: TRBJ1-1; D gene: TRBD1; CDR3 DNA: TGCAGCGTCGTACAGGGGGTAACGAACACTGAAGCTTTCTTT; CDR3 protein: CSVVQGVTNTEAFF